Shown below are 23 T cell receptor beta chains from a single sample sequenced in a study of graft-versus-host responses after intestinal transplantation. The antigens these receptors bind are not known. Produced via immunoSEQ multiplex PCR; TCRdb's table is partial and in-frame only. The sample lists 80,000 to 100,000 clones, about 88% occurring once. This specimen consisted of unstimulated CD4+ T cells sorted from spleen or lymph node cells, obtained before intestinal transplant. These receptors came from a human donor who received an intestinal transplant.

The chain joins TRBV6-6 to TRBJ2-7; 8 positions match TRBD1. Germline trimming cut 6 bases from V and 5 bases from J; bases unmatched to any gene: 12. CDR3 size: 15 residues. The germline V gene has CDR1 MNHNY and CDR2 SVGAGI (reference sequence). The CDR3 loop is CASSLPRGRTNEQYF. Here the CDR3 DNA reads TGTGCCAGCAGCCTACCCAGGGGGCGTACGAACGAGCAGTACTTC.

The rearrangement joins TRBV6-4 to TRBJ1-2, with D possibly matching TRBD1 (5 bases). Per the germline V gene, CDR1 is MRHNA and CDR2 is SNTAGT. The CDR3 contains 13 residues. Deletions cut 10 bases from V and 2 bases from J, with 14 bases between. The CDR3 is CAIRTGLNYGYTF. The CDR3 nucleotides read TGTGCCATCCGGACGGGACTGAACTATGGCTACACCTTC.

The rearrangement uses TRBV7-9 and TRBJ2-2; possibly TRBD2 for D (5 bases). The CDR3 has 13 residues. The V gene lost 5 bases and the J gene lost 4 bases, with 8 bases spanning the gap. The germline CDR1 and CDR2 sequences are SEHNR and FQNEAQ (reference sequence). The CDR3 region has the DNA TGTGCCAGCAGCAAGCGGCTCACCGGGGAGCTGTTTTTT. It yields the protein CASSKRLTGELFF.

DNA of the CDR3: TGCGCCAGCAGTCATCCAGCGGGGGGGTCCGCAGATACGCAGTATTTT. Its protein product is CASSHPAGGSADTQYF. This chain connects TRBV23-1 to TRBJ2-3; 10 bases are a match to TRBD2. TRBV23-1 is placed among ORFs of uncertain function. This CDR3 comprises 16 residues. V dropped 3 bases and J dropped 4; count of bases not matched to a gene: 7.

The chain is built from TRBV9 and TRBJ1-3; D call uncertain. Trimming cost V 1 base and J 8 bases, with 10 bases left between them. CDR3 length equals 13 residues. The V gene's germline CDR1 is SGDLS and CDR2 YYNGEE. The CDR3: CASSVNTRDTIYF. As DNA, the CDR3 is TGTGCCAGCAGCGTAAACACACGGGACACCATATATTTT.

The CDR3 protein is CASSGGGKTLQETQYF. The CDR3 coding sequence is TGTGCCAGCAGTGGGGGGGGCAAGACCCTCCAAGAGACCCAGTACTTC. This sequence joins TRBV6-4 and TRBJ2-5; possible D gene TRBD2, 7 bases. Germline assignment: CDR1 MRHNA and CDR2 SNTAGT. Trimming stripped 4 bases from V and 1 base from J, with 16 bases between. The CDR3 runs to 16 residues.

This chain links TRBV19 with TRBJ2-2; TRBD2 might be the D (5 bases). There are 16 residues in the CDR3. From germline, CDR1 is LNHDA and CDR2 SQIVND (reference sequence). V shed 3 bases and J shed 5 bases, with 16 bases lying between them. In nucleotides, the CDR3 is TGTGCCAGTAGTATCCTGGCAGGTCGAGGGACCGGGGAGCTGTTTTTT. Amino acid sequence: CASSILAGRGTGELFF. Filled out from reference TRBV19 and TRBJ2-2, the complete variable domain reads DGGITQSPKYLFRKEGQNVTLSCEQNLNHDAMYWYRQDPGQGLRLIYYSQIVNDFQKGDIAEGYSVSREKKESFPLTVTSAQKNPTAFYLCASSILAGRGTGELFFGEGSRLTVL.

This clone was detected only a few times. This chain links TRBV6-1 with TRBJ2-2; D is perhaps TRBD2 (6 bases). CDR3 length: 16 residues. V lost 2 bases, J lost 7 bases, and 17 bases lay in between. Germline V gene sequence: CDR1 MNHNS, CDR2 SASEGT. CDR3 in amino acids: CASSEPRAGRHGELFF. The CDR3 DNA sequence: TGTGCCAGCAGTGAACCGAGGGCAGGGAGGCACGGGGAGCTGTTTTTT.

The chain employs TRBV9 and TRBJ2-1; TRBD2 agrees at 9 bases. J was trimmed by 5 bases and V by 4 bases; bases with no gene match: 13. The CDR3 length is 17 residues. Germline V gene data show CDR1 as SGDLS and CDR2 as YYNGEE. The CDR3 sequence is CASSTSARLAVNNEQFF. CDR3 bases: TGTGCCAGCAGCACCTCCGCCCGACTAGCGGTAAACAATGAGCAGTTCTTC.

This chain uses TRBV29-1 with TRBJ1-2; D not resolved. The germline gives CDR1 SQVTM, CDR2 ANQGSEA. The CDR3 sequence is 13 residues long. Trimming took 5 bases from V and 4 from J, leaving 14 bases between them. DNA of the CDR3: TGCAGCGTTACCTCATTAGTTGGCTATGGCTACACCTTC. As protein: CSVTSLVGYGYTF.

This clone occurred once. The chain links TRBV10-1 to TRBJ2-7; 13 bases match TRBD2. Germline V gene lookup returns CDR1 WNHNN and CDR2 SYGVQD (reference sequence). The ends lost 3 bases at V and 7 bases at J; junction bases unmatched: 3. This CDR3 has 14 amino acids. CDR3 coding DNA: TGCGCCAGCAGTGAACTAGCGGGAGGGGGAGAGCAGTACTTC. Translated, it gives CASSELAGGGEQYF.

J is TRBJ2-3 and V is TRBV5-1; tentatively, D is TRBD2 (5 bases). The CDR3 loop spans 17 amino acids. V was shortened by 4 bases and J by 2 bases, with 20 bases between the two germline ends. The germline gives CDR1 SGHRS, CDR2 YFSETQ. CDR3 nucleotide sequence: TGCGCCAGCAGCATACTAGGGCCACGGGATCTCACAGATACGCAGTATTTT. Its protein is CASSILGPRDLTDTQYF.

V is TRBV5-1 and J is TRBJ2-2, with 9 nucleotides matching TRBD2. Germline lookup yields CDR1 SGHRS and CDR2 YFSETQ. The ends lost 2 bases at V and 0 bases at J; junction bases unmatched: 11. The CDR3 spans 19 residues. The CDR3 sequence is CASSFGGLAFVANTGELFF. CDR3 bases: TGCGCCAGCAGCTTTGGAGGACTAGCGTTCGTCGCGAACACCGGGGAGCTGTTTTTT. Based on the CDR3 plus reference TRBV5-1 and TRBJ2-2, the full variable domain is KAGVTQTPRYLIKTRGQQVTLSCSPISGHRSVSWYQQTPGQGLQFLFEYFSETQRNKGNFPGRFSGRQFSNSRSEMNVSTLELGDSALYLCASSFGGLAFVANTGELFFGEGSRLTVL.

V and J are TRBV4-1 and TRBJ1-2; 10 nucleotides align to TRBD1. The V segment lost 4 bases and the J segment 3 bases; nucleotides outside the gene matches: 8. Germline CDR1 MGHRA, CDR2 YSYEKL. The CDR3 totals 16 residues. Here the CDR3 reads CASSPGRGTGDYGYTF. DNA of the CDR3: TGCGCCAGCAGCCCCGGCCGTGGGACAGGGGACTATGGCTACACCTTC.

The chain uses TRBV18 and TRBJ1-2; 8 nucleotides agree with TRBD1. The CDR3 extends over 13 amino acids. V gave up 3 bases and J gave up 4 bases; unmatched junction bases: 1. Germline CDR1 and CDR2: KGHSH and LQKENI. CDR3 residues: CASSPGQAYGYTF. The DNA of the CDR3 is TGTGCCAGCTCACCGGGACAGGCCTATGGCTACACCTTC.

This chain connects TRBV7-9 to TRBJ1-1, with TRBD1 matching over 8 bases. CDR3 length equals 19 residues. The V gene end was trimmed by 8 bases and the J gene end by 0 bases; junction bases not matched to a gene: 20. Per germline, CDR1 SEHNR and CDR2 FQNEAQ (reference sequence). CDR3 amino acids: CASLRTKGQGAFMNTEAFF. CDR3 DNA sequence: TGTGCCAGCCTGAGGACGAAGGGGCAGGGGGCTTTCATGAACACTGAAGCTTTCTTT.

This chain joins TRBV18 and TRBJ1-2, with 7 nucleotides matching TRBD1. Per germline, CDR1 KGHSH and CDR2 LQKENI. This CDR3 comprises 12 residues. The V segment lost 6 bases and the J segment 10 bases; nucleotides outside the gene matches: 8. CDR3 region: CASSPPTGPYTF. The CDR3 coding sequence is TGTGCCAGCTCCCCCCCGACAGGGCCCTACACCTTC.

The chain links TRBV11-2 to TRBJ1-4; weak D call: TRBD1 (5 bases). The germline V gene has CDR1 SGHAT and CDR2 FQNNGV. The CDR3 totals 15 residues. V was shortened by 4 bases and J by 0 bases, with 9 bases between the two germline ends. The CDR3 bases are TGTGCCAGCAGCTATACAGGTGCAACTAATGAAAAACTGTTTTTT. Translating it yields CASSYTGATNEKLFF.

This clone was counted once. The J gene is TRBJ2-1, the V gene TRBV6-5; 9 bases match TRBD2. The CDR3 consists of 14 residues. V shed 5 bases and J 7 bases; nucleotides not matched to a gene: 6. Germline V gene sequence: CDR1 MNHEY, CDR2 SVGAGI. CDR3: CASSPGLAANEQFF. In DNA, the CDR3 is TGTGCCAGCAGTCCGGGACTAGCCGCTAATGAGCAGTTCTTC.

This chain links TRBV5-1 with TRBJ2-2; maybe TRBD2 (5 bases). The CDR3 runs to 16 residues. Germline V CDR1 and CDR2: SGHRS, YFSETQ. V was cut by 3 bases and J by 1 base, with 13 bases left in between. CDR3 loop: CASSSAVGRNTGELFF. CDR3 DNA: TGCGCCAGCAGCTCGGCGGTGGGGAGGAACACCGGGGAGCTGTTTTTT. The full variable domain, in which reference TRBV5-1 and TRBJ2-2 provide the parts outside the CDR3, is KAGVTQTPRYLIKTRGQQVTLSCSPISGHRSVSWYQQTPGQGLQFLFEYFSETQRNKGNFPGRFSGRQFSNSRSEMNVSTLELGDSALYLCASSSAVGRNTGELFFGEGSRLTVL.

The sample holds a few counts of this clone. The chain carries TRBV6-1 and TRBJ2-7; 12 bases fit TRBD2. CDR3 length: 14 amino acids. Germline values: CDR1 MNHNS, CDR2 SASEGT. The ends lost 6 bases at V and 2 bases at J; junction bases unmatched: 2. The CDR3 is CASRTSGGPYEQYF. The CDR3 DNA follows: TGTGCCAGCAGGACTAGCGGGGGTCCCTACGAGCAGTACTTC.

J is TRBJ2-3 and V is TRBV27; 9 nucleotides match TRBD1. CDR3 length equals 16 residues. The germline gives CDR1 MNHEY, CDR2 SMNVEV (reference sequence). The V gene end was trimmed by 3 bases and the J gene end by 1 base; junction bases not matched to a gene: 5. The CDR3 is CASSFATGGGTDTQYF. Here the CDR3 DNA reads TGTGCCAGCAGTTTCGCGACAGGGGGGGGCACAGATACGCAGTATTTT.

The chain carries TRBV15 and TRBJ2-3; 8 bases align to TRBD2. CDR1 and CDR2 (germline): LNHNV, YYDKDF (reference sequence). The length of the CDR3 is 17 residues. V shed 0 bases, J shed 1 base, and the junction held 6 bases outside the gene matches. CDR3 region: CATSRDETGLGTDTQYF. The CDR3 DNA follows: TGTGCCACCAGCAGAGACGAGACGGGACTAGGCACAGATACGCAGTATTTT. The full variable domain, completed using reference TRBV15 and TRBJ2-3, is DAMVIQNPRYQVTQFGKPVTLSCSQTLNHNVMYWYQQKSSQAPKLLFHYYDKDFNNEADTPDNFQSRRPNTSFCFLDIRSPGLGDTAMYLCATSRDETGLGTDTQYFGPGTRLTVL.